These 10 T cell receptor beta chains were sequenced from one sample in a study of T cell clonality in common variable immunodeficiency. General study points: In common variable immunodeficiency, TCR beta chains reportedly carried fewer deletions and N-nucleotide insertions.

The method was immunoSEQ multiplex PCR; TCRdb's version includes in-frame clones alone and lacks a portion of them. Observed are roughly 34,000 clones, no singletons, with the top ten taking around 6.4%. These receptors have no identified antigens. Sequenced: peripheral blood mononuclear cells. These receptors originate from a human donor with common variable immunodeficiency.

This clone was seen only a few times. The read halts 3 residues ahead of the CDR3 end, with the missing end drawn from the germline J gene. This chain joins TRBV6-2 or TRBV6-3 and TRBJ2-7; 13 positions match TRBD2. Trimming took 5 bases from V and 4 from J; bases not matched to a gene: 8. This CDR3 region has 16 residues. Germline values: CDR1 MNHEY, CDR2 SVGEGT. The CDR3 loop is CASSPLAGGPNYEQYF. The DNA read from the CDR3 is TGTGCCAGCAGTCCACTAGCGGGAGGGCCTAATTACGAG.

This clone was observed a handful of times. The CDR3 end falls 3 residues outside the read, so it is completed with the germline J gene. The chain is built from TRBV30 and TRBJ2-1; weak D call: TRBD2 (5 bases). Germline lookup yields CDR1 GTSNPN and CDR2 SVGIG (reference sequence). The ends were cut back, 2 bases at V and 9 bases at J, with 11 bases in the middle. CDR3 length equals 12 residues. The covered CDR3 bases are TGTGCCTGGAGTCGGCCCCGGGGTGAG. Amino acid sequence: CAWSRPRGE. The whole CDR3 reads CAWSRPRGEQFF.

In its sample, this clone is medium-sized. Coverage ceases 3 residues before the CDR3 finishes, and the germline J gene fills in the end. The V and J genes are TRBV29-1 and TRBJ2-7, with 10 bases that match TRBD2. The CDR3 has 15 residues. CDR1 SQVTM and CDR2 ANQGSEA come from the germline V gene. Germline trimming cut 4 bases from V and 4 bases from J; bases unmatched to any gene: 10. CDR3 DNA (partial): TGCAGCGTTGCAACCCAACTAGCGGGAAGGTACGAG. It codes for CSVATQLAGRYE. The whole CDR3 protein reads CSVATQLAGRYEQYF.

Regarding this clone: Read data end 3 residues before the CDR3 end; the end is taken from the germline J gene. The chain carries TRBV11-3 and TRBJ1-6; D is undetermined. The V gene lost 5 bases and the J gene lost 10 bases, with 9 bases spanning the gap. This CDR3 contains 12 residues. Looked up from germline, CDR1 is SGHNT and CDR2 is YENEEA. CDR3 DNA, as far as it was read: TGTGCCAGCAGCAACTTGAACTCACCC. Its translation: CASSNLNSP. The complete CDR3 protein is CASSNLNSPLHF.

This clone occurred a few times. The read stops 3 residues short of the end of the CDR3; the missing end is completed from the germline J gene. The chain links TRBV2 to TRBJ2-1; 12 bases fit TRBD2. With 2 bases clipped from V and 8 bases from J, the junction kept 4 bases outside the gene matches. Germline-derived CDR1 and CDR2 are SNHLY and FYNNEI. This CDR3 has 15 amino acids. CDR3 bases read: TGTGCCAGCAGTGAAACGGCTAGCGGGAGGGATGAG. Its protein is CASSETASGRDE. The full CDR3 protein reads CASSETASGRDEQFF.

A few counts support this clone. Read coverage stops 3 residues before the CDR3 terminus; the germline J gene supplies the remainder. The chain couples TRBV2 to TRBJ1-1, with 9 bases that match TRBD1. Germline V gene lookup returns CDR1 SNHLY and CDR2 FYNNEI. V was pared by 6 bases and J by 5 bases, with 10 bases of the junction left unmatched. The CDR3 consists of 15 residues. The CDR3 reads CASRSQQGARTEAFF. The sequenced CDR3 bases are TGTGCCAGCAGATCCCAACAGGGGGCGCGGACTGAA. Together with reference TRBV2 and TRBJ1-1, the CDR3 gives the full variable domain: EPEVTQTPSHQVTQMGQEVILRCVPISNHLYFYWYRQILGQKVEFLVSFYNNEISEKSEIFDDQFSVERPDGSNFTLKIRSTKLEDSAMYFCASRSQQGARTEAFFGQGTRLTVV.

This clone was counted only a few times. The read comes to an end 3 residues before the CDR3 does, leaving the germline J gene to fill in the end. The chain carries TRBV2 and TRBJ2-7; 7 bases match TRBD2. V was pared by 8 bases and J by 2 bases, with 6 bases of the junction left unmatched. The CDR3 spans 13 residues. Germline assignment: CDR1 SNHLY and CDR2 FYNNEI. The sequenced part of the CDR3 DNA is TGTGCCAGCTCCTGGGACTACACCTACGAG. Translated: CASSWDYTYE. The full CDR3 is CASSWDYTYEQYF.

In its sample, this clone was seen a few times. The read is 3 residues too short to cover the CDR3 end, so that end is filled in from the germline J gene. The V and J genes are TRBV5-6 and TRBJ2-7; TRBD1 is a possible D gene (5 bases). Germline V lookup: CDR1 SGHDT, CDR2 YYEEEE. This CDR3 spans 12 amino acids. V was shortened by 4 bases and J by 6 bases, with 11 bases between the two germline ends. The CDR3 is CASSPEGAEQYF. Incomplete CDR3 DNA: TGTGCCAGCAGCCCGGAAGGGGCCGAG.

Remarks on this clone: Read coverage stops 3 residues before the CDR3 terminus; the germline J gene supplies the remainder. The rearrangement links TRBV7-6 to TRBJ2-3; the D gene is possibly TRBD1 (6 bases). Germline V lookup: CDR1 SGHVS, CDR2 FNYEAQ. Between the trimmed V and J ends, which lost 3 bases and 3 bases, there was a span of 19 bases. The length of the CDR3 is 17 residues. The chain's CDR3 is CASSLGWGPRGTDTQYF. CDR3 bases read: TGTGCCAGCAGCTTGGGGTGGGGGCCCAGGGGTACAGATACG.

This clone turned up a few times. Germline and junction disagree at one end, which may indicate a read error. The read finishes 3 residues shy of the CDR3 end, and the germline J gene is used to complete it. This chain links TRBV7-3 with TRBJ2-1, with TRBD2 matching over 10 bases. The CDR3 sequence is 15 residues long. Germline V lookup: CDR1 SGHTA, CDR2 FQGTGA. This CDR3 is CTSSWLAGASGEQFF. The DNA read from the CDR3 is TGTACCAGCAGCTGGCTAGCGGGAGCATCTGGTGAG.